Listed below are T cell receptor beta chains from one sample, sequenced in a study of cytomegalovirus exposure and HLA in healthy donors. Sequencing was performed with immunoSEQ multiplex PCR; in TCRdb, only in-frame clones are kept and a portion is missing. Its table records approximately 110,000 clones. The sequenced sample was PBMCs. Receptor source: a man aged 50 to 60 in good health and CMV-seronegative. CDR3s include the opening cysteine and the closing phenylalanine or tryptophan. D genes are given only for firm matches.

v_call,d_call,j_call,cdr3_length,cdr3_nt,cdr3_aa
TRBV7-9,NA,TRBJ2-7,14,TGTGCCAGCAGCTTCGGCAGCGGTCAATACGAGCAGTACTTC,CASSFGSGQYEQYF
TRBV6-5,TRBD1,TRBJ1-1,15,TGTGCCAGCAGCTCCGGGACAGGGCCCCGACGCGAAGCTTTCTTT,CASSSGTGPRREAFF
TRBV6-5,NA,TRBJ2-5,12,TGTGCCAGCAGTCCGGGAAGAGAGACCCAGTACTTC,CASSPGRETQYF
TRBV11-2,TRBD2,TRBJ2-7,14,TGTGCCAGCAGCTCCGTCGGGGGGGTCTACGAGCAGTACTTC,CASSSVGGVYEQYF
TRBV7-7,NA,TRBJ2-7,17,TGTGCTAGCAGCTTAGTGAGAGGAGACGGATCAACCTACGAGCAGTACTTC,CASSLVRGDGSTYEQYF
TRBV4-3,NA,TRBJ1-2,16,TGCGCCAGCAGCCAAGATCGGTCCGGGCCGGGGTTTGGCTACACCTTC,CASSQDRSGPGFGYTF
TRBV5-1,NA,TRBJ2-5,14,TGCGCCAGCAGCTTGGCGCGGGTTGAGGAGACCCAGTACTTC,CASSLARVEETQYF
TRBV7-2,NA,TRBJ1-5,12,TGTGCCAGCAGCTCCCGGGATCAGCCCCAGCATTTT,CASSSRDQPQHF
TRBV4-2,TRBD1,TRBJ1-2,16,TGTGCCAGCAGCCAAGGGGGTTCAGGGGGAATCCATGGCTACACCTTC,CASSQGGSGGIHGYTF
TRBV5-4,TRBD2,TRBJ2-7,15,TGTGCCAGCAGCTTGCTGACGGGAGGGCCCTACGAGCAGTACTTC,CASSLLTGGPYEQYF
TRBV30,NA,TRBJ2-5,11,TGTGCCTGGACTCACAAAGAGACCCAGTACTTC,CAWTHKETQYF
TRBV18,NA,TRBJ2-7,13,TGTGCCAGCTCCCCGACACCCTCCTACGAGCAGTACTTC,CASSPTPSYEQYF
TRBV7-2,NA,TRBJ2-7,13,TGTGCCAGCAGCTCGGGACTTACCTACGAGCAGTACTTC,CASSSGLTYEQYF
TRBV6-1,NA,TRBJ2-1,11,TGTGCCAGCAGCCCGAACAGCCAGCAGTTCTTC,CASSPNSQQFF
TRBV10-3,NA,TRBJ1-3,15,TGTGCCATCAGTGAGTCAACAGCCGCTGGAAACACCATATATTTT,CAISESTAAGNTIYF
TRBV19,NA,TRBJ2-1,13,TGTGCCAGTAGTGGCTTCAACTACAATGAGCAGTTCTTC,CASSGFNYNEQFF
TRBV19,NA,TRBJ2-1,17,TGTGCCAGTAGTATAGAAGGCACTAGGACAGCAAACAATGAGCAGTTCTTC,CASSIEGTRTANNEQFF
TRBV6-5,TRBD2,TRBJ2-2,15,TGTGCCAGCAGACGACTAGCAGCGAACACCGGGGAGCTGTTTTTT,CASRRLAANTGELFF
TRBV19,TRBD2,TRBJ2-7,14,TGTGCCAGTAGTAGAGGGACTAGCGTGTACGAGCAGTACTTC,CASSRGTSVYEQYF
TRBV7-2,TRBD1,TRBJ1-2,14,TGTGCCAGCAGCTCCCGGGACAGGGGGCATGGCTACACCTTC,CASSSRDRGHGYTF
TRBV6-5,TRBD1,TRBJ2-3,14,TGTGCCAGCGTTTCTACAGGGGCGGCAGATACGCAGTATTTT,CASVSTGAADTQYF
TRBV19,NA,TRBJ1-1,13,TGTGCCAGTAGTATAGCCCGGAACACTGAAGCTTTCTTT,CASSIARNTEAFF
TRBV14,NA,TRBJ2-7,12,TGTGCCAGCAGCCAAGGGGCGTGGGAGCAGTACTTC,CASSQGAWEQYF
TRBV12-5,TRBD2,TRBJ2-2,17,TGTGCTAGTGGTTTTGCCGGGACTAGCGGGATGGCCGGGGAGCTGTTTTTT,CASGFAGTSGMAGELFF
TRBV6-6,TRBD1,TRBJ2-7,15,TGTGCCAGCAGTACTACAGGGGGGAGCTCCTACGAGCAGTACTTC,CASSTTGGSSYEQYF
TRBV5-1,TRBD1,TRBJ2-6,15,TGCGCCAGCAGTAAGGGGGCCGCTGGGGCCAACGTCCTGACTTTC,CASSKGAAGANVLTF
TRBV5-1,NA,TRBJ1-4,14,TGCGCCAGCAGCTTCTCTCCAGGGAATGAAAAACTGTTTTTT,CASSFSPGNEKLFF
TRBV19,TRBD1,TRBJ1-2,16,TGTGCCAGTAGAGACGATCGGGACAGCGGGTACTATGGCTACACCTTC,CASRDDRDSGYYGYTF
TRBV29-1,TRBD2,TRBJ2-1,16,TGCAGCGTCGTAAAAAGCTCCGGGACTATTCTGAATGAGCAGTTCTTC,CSVVKSSGTILNEQFF
TRBV6-5,TRBD2,TRBJ2-1,14,TGTGCCAGCAGTTACCGGCTAGCGGGAGATCAGCAGTTCTTC,CASSYRLAGDQQFF
TRBV28,NA,TRBJ2-1,13,TGTGCCAGCAGTCTTCCTAGTGCCAATGAGCAGTTCTTC,CASSLPSANEQFF
TRBV27,NA,TRBJ2-7,13,TGTGCCAGCAGTTTAAAGGGACACTACGAGCAGTACTTC,CASSLKGHYEQYF
TRBV6-1,NA,TRBJ2-5,13,TGTGCCAGCAGTGATATGCAGGGTGAGACCCAGTACTTC,CASSDMQGETQYF
TRBV2,NA,TRBJ2-2,11,TGTGCCAGCAGTGCCAACGGGGAGCTGTTTTTT,CASSANGELFF
TRBV6-5,NA,TRBJ2-2,13,TGTGCCAGCAGTTACCCAGGCACCGGGGAGCTGTTTTTT,CASSYPGTGELFF
TRBV27,TRBD1,TRBJ1-2,14,TGTGCCAGCAGTCCCGGGACAGGGGGAACTGGCTACACCTTC,CASSPGTGGTGYTF
TRBV7-3,TRBD1,TRBJ1-2,13,TGTGCCAGCAGCTCAGGACAGGGCTATGGCTACACCTTC,CASSSGQGYGYTF
TRBV11-3,NA,TRBJ1-2,12,TGTGCCAGCAGCTTACAGGGGAATGGCTACACCTTC,CASSLQGNGYTF
TRBV10-3,TRBD2,TRBJ2-1,17,TGTGCCATCAGTGGCCCCCGGACTAGCGGGACCTACAATGAGCAGTTCTTC,CAISGPRTSGTYNEQFF
TRBV6-1,NA,TRBJ2-7,11,TGTGCCAGCCAAATCACCTACGAGCAGTACTTC,CASQITYEQYF
TRBV29-1,NA,TRBJ2-7,13,TGCAGCGCCGCCGGGGCAGGGGTCTACGAGCAGTACTTC,CSAAGAGVYEQYF
TRBV9,TRBD1,TRBJ2-3,15,TGTGCCAGCAGCGGGGGGACAGGGTGGTCAGATACGCAGTATTTT,CASSGGTGWSDTQYF
TRBV5-1,NA,TRBJ2-7,15,TGCGCCAGCAGCGTCACAACACAGGGCCCCTACGAGCAGTACTTC,CASSVTTQGPYEQYF
TRBV19,NA,TRBJ1-2,15,TGTGCCAGTAATCCGACAGCGGGAGCTAACTATGGCTACACCTTC,CASNPTAGANYGYTF
TRBV6-1,NA,TRBJ1-2,14,TGTGCCAGCAGTGAAACCCGGTTCCTCTATGGCTACACCTTC,CASSETRFLYGYTF
TRBV11-2,TRBD2,TRBJ2-1,15,TGTGCCAGCAGCGAAACTAGCGGGGCTTACAATGAGCAGTTCTTC,CASSETSGAYNEQFF
TRBV2,NA,TRBJ2-5,14,TGTGCCAGCAGTTCTACGACTGAACAAGAGACCCAGTACTTC,CASSSTTEQETQYF
TRBV18,NA,TRBJ2-2,14,TGTGCCAGCTCACCAGCCAGGAATTCCGGGGAGCTGTTTTTT,CASSPARNSGELFF
TRBV7-2,NA,TRBJ2-2,12,TGTGCCAGCAGCTCCTACACCGGGGAGCTGTTTTTT,CASSSYTGELFF
TRBV2,NA,TRBJ2-1,11,TGTGCCAGCAGCGACCGGGTCCACGAGTTCTTC,CASSDRVHEFF
TRBV12-5,TRBD2,TRBJ2-7,16,TGTGCTAGTGGTGACCCTAGCGGGAGGGGATACTACGAGCAGTACTTC,CASGDPSGRGYYEQYF
TRBV14,NA,TRBJ1-1,13,TGTGCCAGCAGCCAAGACAGGAACACTGAAGCTTTCTTT,CASSQDRNTEAFF
TRBV28,NA,TRBJ1-2,16,TGTGCCAGCAGTTTAAGGGGTGGTTTGTTGGTTTATGGCTACACCTTC,CASSLRGGLLVYGYTF
TRBV5-1,TRBD2,TRBJ2-3,16,TGCGCCAGCAGCTTGCGGGCTAGCGGGACCCCAGATACGCAGTATTTT,CASSLRASGTPDTQYF
TRBV11-2,TRBD1,TRBJ1-4,14,TGTGCCAGCAGCCCTCCGACAGGGGGTGGGAAACTGTTTTTT,CASSPPTGGGKLFF
TRBV19,NA,TRBJ1-2,13,TGTGCCAGTAGTATCGAGGACACTGGCGGCTACACCTTC,CASSIEDTGGYTF
TRBV5-8,TRBD1,TRBJ1-1,18,TGTGCCAGCAGCTTGTCTTTGTTCTTCGACAGGGTCGATACTGAAGCTTTCTTT,CASSLSLFFDRVDTEAFF
TRBV15,NA,TRBJ1-1,13,TGTGCCACCAGCGAAGACGGGACAAAGGGGGCTTTCTTT,CATSEDGTKGAFF
TRBV6-5,TRBD1,TRBJ2-7,14,TGTGCCAGCAGTAAACAGGGGGCCCCCTACGAGCAGTACTTC,CASSKQGAPYEQYF